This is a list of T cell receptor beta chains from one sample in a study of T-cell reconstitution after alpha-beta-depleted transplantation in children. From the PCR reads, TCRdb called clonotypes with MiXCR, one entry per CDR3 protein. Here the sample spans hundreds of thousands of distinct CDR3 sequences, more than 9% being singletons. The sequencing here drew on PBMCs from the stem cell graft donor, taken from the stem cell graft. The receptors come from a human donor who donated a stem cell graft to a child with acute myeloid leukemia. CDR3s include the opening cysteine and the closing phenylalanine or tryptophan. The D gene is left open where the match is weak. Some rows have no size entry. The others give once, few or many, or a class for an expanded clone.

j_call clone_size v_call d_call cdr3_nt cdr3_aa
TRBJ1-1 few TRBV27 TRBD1 TGTGCCAGCAGTACAGGGGGCGGTCCTGAAGCTTTCTTT CASSTGGGPEAFF
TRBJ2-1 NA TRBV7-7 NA TGTGCTAGCAGCCCCCTATCCCAGCGAAATGAGCAGTTCTTC CASSPLSQRNEQFF
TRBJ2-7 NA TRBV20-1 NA TGCAGTGCTAGAATCGGGGGTACTGCCTACGAGCAGTACTTC CSARIGGTAYEQYF
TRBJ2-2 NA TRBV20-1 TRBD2 TGCAGTGCCCCGACGGGAGGGATTTCTGGAGGGACCGGGGAGCTGTTTTTT CSAPTGGISGGTGELFF
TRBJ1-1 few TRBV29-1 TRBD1 TGCAGCGTTCCCGGGACAGGCGAAATGAACACTGAAGCTTTCTTT CSVPGTGEMNTEAFF
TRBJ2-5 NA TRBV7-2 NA TGTGCCAGCAGCCTCAGGAAGGGGGAGGGCCGGGAGACCCAGTACTTC CASSLRKGEGRETQYF
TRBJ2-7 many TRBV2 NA TGTGCCAGCAGTGAGAGGCTCCCGGGGGAGCAGTACTTC CASSERLPGEQYF
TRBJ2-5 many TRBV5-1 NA TGCGCCAGCAGCGTTAGCGGTAGAGAGACCCAGTACTTC CASSVSGRETQYF
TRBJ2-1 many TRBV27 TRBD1 TGTGCCAGCAGAACCGGGACAGGGAGCGGTGAGCAGTTCTTC CASRTGTGSGEQFF
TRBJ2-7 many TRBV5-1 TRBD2 TGCGCCAGCAGCTCCCTAGCGGGAGCCTCCTACGAGCAGTACTTC CASSSLAGASYEQYF
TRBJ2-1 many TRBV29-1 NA TGCAGCGTGGCCCAACGTTGGGCGGGAAGCTCCTACAATGAGCAGTTCTTC CSVAQRWAGSSYNEQFF
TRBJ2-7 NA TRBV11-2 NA TGTGCCAGCACTTTGGAGGTGGTGTCCTACGAGCAGTACTTC CASTLEVVSYEQYF
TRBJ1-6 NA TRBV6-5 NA TGTGCCAGCAGTTACACGGGGCCCGATAATTCCTTCCACTTT CASSYTGPDNSFHF
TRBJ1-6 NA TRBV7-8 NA TGTGCCAGCAGTAATAATAATTCACCCCTCCACTTT CASSNNNSPLHF
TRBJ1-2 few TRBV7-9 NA TGTGCCAGCAGCTTAGCCAAGGGTAACTATGGCTACACCTTC CASSLAKGNYGYTF
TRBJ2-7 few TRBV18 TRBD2 TGTGCCAGCTCACTCGGGACTAGCTCCCCCTACGAGCAGTACTTC CASSLGTSSPYEQYF
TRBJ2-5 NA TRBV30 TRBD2 TGTGCCTGTGGCGGGAGGGCTGAAGAGACCCAGTACTTC CACGGRAEETQYF
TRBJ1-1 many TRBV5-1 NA TGCGCCAGCAGCTTGCACTCCGGAAACACTGAAGCTTTCTTT CASSLHSGNTEAFF
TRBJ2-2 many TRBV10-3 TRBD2 TGTGCCATCATGGGACTAGCGGGAGTAGGAAACACCGGGGAGCTGTTTTTT CAIMGLAGVGNTGELFF
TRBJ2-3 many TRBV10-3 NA TGTGCCATCAGTGGTGAAGCAGATACGCAGTATTTT CAISGEADTQYF
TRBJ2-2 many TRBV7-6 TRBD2 TGTGCCAGCAGCTTCAATTCGGTCAGGACTAGTCCCGGGGAGCTGTTTTTT CASSFNSVRTSPGELFF
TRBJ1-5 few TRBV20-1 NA TGCAGTGCTAGAGATTTTCGAGGGAATCAGCCCCAGCATTTT CSARDFRGNQPQHF
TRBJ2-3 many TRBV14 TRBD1 TGTGCCAGCAGCCACCGGGACAGACCCACAGATACGCAGTATTTT CASSHRDRPTDTQYF
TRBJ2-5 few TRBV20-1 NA TGCAGTGCTAGAGACGTCGTTGGGGAGACCCAGTACTTC CSARDVVGETQYF
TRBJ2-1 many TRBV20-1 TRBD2 TGCAGTGCTAGAGGTCGCCCGGCGGGAGTGGTCTACAATGAGCAGTTCTTC CSARGRPAGVVYNEQFF
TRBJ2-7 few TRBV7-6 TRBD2 TGTGCCAGCAGCCCTCTAGCGGGAGGGTCCTACGAGCAGTACTTC CASSPLAGGSYEQYF
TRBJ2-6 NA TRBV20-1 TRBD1 TGCAGCTTCTGGGGCAGGGGGCAAACTGGGGCCAACGTCCTGACTTTC CSFWGRGQTGANVLTF
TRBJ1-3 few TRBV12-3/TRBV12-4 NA TGTGCCAGCAGCATACATGGGACAGGAAACACCATATATTTT CASSIHGTGNTIYF
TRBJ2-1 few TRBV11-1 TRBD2 TGTGCCAGCAGCCCGCAAGGGGGACTAGCGGGAGAAAGGCACAATGAGCAGTTCTTC CASSPQGGLAGERHNEQFF
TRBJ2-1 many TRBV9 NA TGTGCCAGCAGCGTAACCGGTCAGACCAACAATGAGCAGTTCTTC CASSVTGQTNNEQFF
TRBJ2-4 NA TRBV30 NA TGTGCCTGGACCTCGATCGGGGCAGCTTCAGCCAAAAACATTCAGTACTTC CAWTSIGAASAKNIQYF
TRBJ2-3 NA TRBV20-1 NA TGCAGTGCTTTCCACTACAGCACAGATACGCAGTATTTT CSAFHYSTDTQYF
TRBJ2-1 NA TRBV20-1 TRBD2 TGCAGTGCTAGACCTTTAGCGGGAGGAGGTGGTCGTGAGCAGTTCTTC CSARPLAGGGGREQFF
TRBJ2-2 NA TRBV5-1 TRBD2 TGCGCCAGCAGCTTGCTGCGGGGGTCGAACACCGGGGAGCTGTTTTTT CASSLLRGSNTGELFF
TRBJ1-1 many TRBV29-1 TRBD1 TGCAGCGTTGAACGGCAGGGGGCAAGGATGAACACTGAAGCTTTCTTT CSVERQGARMNTEAFF
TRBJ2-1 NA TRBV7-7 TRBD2 TGTGCTAGCAGCCCCACTAGCGGGAGGGCCAGCTCCTACAATGAGCAGTTCTTC CASSPTSGRASSYNEQFF
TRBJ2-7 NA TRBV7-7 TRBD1 TGTGCTAGCAGCCCCGACAGGGGGCTAAGCTACGAGCAGTACTTC CASSPDRGLSYEQYF
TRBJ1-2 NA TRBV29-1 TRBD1 TGCAGCGTTGCGGACAGGGGGCTTTTAGGCTACACCTTC CSVADRGLLGYTF
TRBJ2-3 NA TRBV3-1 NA TGTGCCACCCGCTGCTGCACAGATACGCAGTATTTT CATRCCTDTQYF
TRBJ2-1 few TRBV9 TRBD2 TGTGCCAGCAGCGTAGCTCAAGCGGGAGAAGGTCATGAGCAGTTCTTC CASSVAQAGEGHEQFF
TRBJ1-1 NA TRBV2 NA TGTGCCAGCAGTGCCGGGGTCGACACTGAAGCTTTCTTT CASSAGVDTEAFF
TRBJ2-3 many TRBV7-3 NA TGTGCCAGCAGCTTATATCGGGAGTCAGATACGCAGTATTTT CASSLYRESDTQYF
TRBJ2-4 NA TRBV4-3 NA TGCGCCAGCAGCCAAGATATTGACGGCTCCTACAAAAACATTCAGTACTTC CASSQDIDGSYKNIQYF
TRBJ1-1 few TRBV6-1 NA TGTGCCAGCAGCCCCTCGGATCTCATGAACACTGAAGCTTTCTTT CASSPSDLMNTEAFF
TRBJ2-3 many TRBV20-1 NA TGCAGTGCCCCCATTTTGGGAAATACGCAGTATTTT CSAPILGNTQYF
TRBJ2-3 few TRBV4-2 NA TGTGCCAGCAGCCAAGGGGCCTCAACTATAGATACGCAGTATTTT CASSQGASTIDTQYF
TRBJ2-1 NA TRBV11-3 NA TGTGCCAGCAGCTCCAGACTAGATAGGAATGAGCAGTTCTTC CASSSRLDRNEQFF
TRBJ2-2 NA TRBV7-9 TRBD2 TGTGCCAGCAGCTATACTAGCGCTTCGAACACCGGGGAGCTGTTTTTT CASSYTSASNTGELFF